The 14 T cell receptor beta chains presented below share a single source sample, sequenced in a study of blood T cells in healthy people across ages. Together with a sample-barcoded 5' primer, a J-beta primer mix was included in a second PCR lasting about 6 to 11 cycles. TCRdb used MiXCR to reprocess the 5' RACE reads, holding one entry per CDR3 protein. The data hold about 1.4 million distinct CDR3 sequences, with approximately 59% observed a single time. Sequenced: blood. These receptors all come from a man aged 18 to 35 in good health.

A few counts support this clonotype. The genes are TRBV11-2 and TRBJ2-5, with D uncertain. There are 14 residues in the CDR3. Germline V gene lookup returns CDR1 SGHAT and CDR2 FQNNGV. V was shortened by 0 bases and J by 6 bases, with 11 bases between the two germline ends. The CDR3 sequence is CASSLDRWAKTQYF. The CDR3 DNA sequence: TGTGCCAGCAGCTTAGATCGTTGGGCGAAGACCCAGTACTTC.

The chain recombines TRBV7-9 with TRBJ1-2; possibly TRBD1 for D (5 bases). V lost 2 bases, J lost 4 bases, and 11 bases lay in between. Germline V gene sequence: CDR1 SEHNR, CDR2 FQNEAQ (reference sequence). The CDR3 covers 14 residues. Here the CDR3 reads CASSLSTALYGYTF. CDR3 in DNA: TGTGCCAGCAGCTTATCGACAGCTCTCTATGGCTACACCTTC. The full variable domain, with the rest looked up from reference TRBV7-9 and TRBJ1-2, is DTGVSQNPRHKITKRGQNVTFRCDPISEHNRLYWYRQTLGQGPEFLTYFQNEAQLEKSRLLSDRFSAERPKGSFSTLEIQRTEQGDSAMYLCASSLSTALYGYTFGSGTRLTVV.

The gene calls are TRBV7-9 and TRBJ2-5; D ambiguous. The DNA end is a closer match to TRBJ2-7, so the J assignment may be wrong. The CDR3 length is 9 residues. The germline V gene has CDR1 SEHNR and CDR2 FQNEAQ (reference sequence). The CDR3 sequence: CASTHEQYF. The CDR3 DNA follows: TGTGCCAGCACCCACGAGCAGTACTTC.

This clonotype has only a few counts. The gene calls are TRBV7-9 and TRBJ2-7; unclear D gene. Germline CDR1 and CDR2: SEHNR and FQNEAQ (reference sequence). V gave up 8 bases and J gave up 2 bases, with 13 bases separating them. The CDR3 contains 13 residues. CDR3 nucleotide sequence: TGTGCCAGCGCAGGCGGACCGACCTACGAGCAGTACTTC. Its translation is CASAGGPTYEQYF.

The rearrangement links TRBV7-2 to TRBJ2-7; TRBD2 matches 8 bases. Germline trimming cut 5 bases from V and 2 bases from J; bases unmatched to any gene: 8. Germline V lookup: CDR1 SGHTA, CDR2 FQGNSA. There are 15 residues in the CDR3. The CDR3 sequence is CASSILGLGTYEQYF. The CDR3 DNA follows: TGTGCCAGCAGCATATTGGGACTAGGAACCTACGAGCAGTACTTC.

The genes are TRBV13 and TRBJ1-4; D might be TRBD1 (5 bases). The V end lost 7 bases, the J end lost 5 bases, and 14 bases lay between the germline ends. The CDR3 spans 14 residues. CDR1 is PRHDT, CDR2 FYEKMQ, per germline (reference sequence). The CDR3 region is CASTFGGLNEKLFF. The CDR3 DNA sequence: TGTGCCAGCACCTTCGGGGGTTTGAATGAAAAACTGTTTTTT.

This clonotype was seen more than once but under ten times. The chain couples TRBV9 to TRBJ2-5, with a possible D match to TRBD2 (6 bases). The J call may be mistaken, given a closer DNA end match to TRBJ2-7. Per germline, CDR1 SGDLS and CDR2 YYNGEE. The CDR3 sequence is 14 residues long. CDR3 sequence reads: CASSPAGLGGEQYF. Here the CDR3 DNA reads TGTGCCAGCAGCCCCGCGGGCTTGGGAGGCGAGCAGTACTTC.

In nucleotides, the CDR3 is TGTGCCAGCAGCCAAGGGAGGCTAGCGGGGCTTCAAGAGACCCAGTACTTC. Amino acids: CASSQGRLAGLQETQYF. The V gene is TRBV4-2, the J gene TRBJ2-5; 9 bases agree with TRBD2. Germline V gives CDR1 LGHNA, CDR2 YNFKEQ. This CDR3 is 17 amino acids long. Trimming removed 1 base from V and 2 bases from J; junction bases left unmatched: 8.

The chain combines TRBV15 with TRBJ2-4; D remains ambiguous. The better agreement between TRBJ2-7 and the DNA end casts doubt on the J call. Germline CDR1 reads LNHNV; CDR2 reads YYDKDF (reference sequence). The length of the CDR3 is 15 residues. CDR3 coding DNA: TGTGCCACCAGCCGCAAGCCCACGGAGACCTACGAGCAGTACTTC. This translates into CATSRKPTETYEQYF.

This clonotype was observed once. J is TRBJ1-2 and V is TRBV29-1; D remains ambiguous. Germline-derived CDR1 and CDR2 are SQVTM and ANQGSEA. The V end was cut by 5 bases, the J end by 0 bases, with 22 bases between. The CDR3 consists of 17 residues. This CDR3 is CSVLPGRGSATNYGYTF. Written as DNA, the CDR3 is TGCAGCGTTCTTCCTGGACGTGGGTCGGCTACTAACTATGGCTACACCTTC.

The rearrangement uses TRBV4-1 and TRBJ2-7; 11 bases align to TRBD2. Germline lookup yields CDR1 MGHRA and CDR2 YSYEKL. The CDR3 contains 16 residues. V gave up 1 base and J gave up 4 bases; unmatched junction bases: 6. CDR3 amino acids: CASSQGSGRVWYEQYF. CDR3 bases: TGCGCCAGCAGCCAAGGTAGCGGGAGGGTGTGGTACGAGCAGTACTTC.

V gene TRBV5-1 combines with J gene TRBJ2-7; D gene unclear. V shed 3 bases and J shed 4 bases, with 20 bases lying between them. The CDR3 runs to 16 residues. Germline values: CDR1 SGHRS, CDR2 YFSETQ. CDR3 nucleotide sequence: TGCGCCAGCAGCTCGAACCGGGCCTCACCCGATTACGAGCAGTACTTC. This sequence encodes CASSSNRASPDYEQYF.

V gene TRBV2 combines with J gene TRBJ2-4; TRBD1 or TRBD2 may be the D gene (5 bases each). The DNA end favors TRBJ2-5, so the J call may be wrong. The germline gives CDR1 SNHLY, CDR2 FYNNEI. The CDR3 contains 14 residues. In nucleotides, the CDR3 is TGTGCCAGCACCGAGGTTAGAGGGGCGAGGACCCAGTACTTC. Encoded protein: CASTEVRGARTQYF.

The chain recombines TRBV4-3 with TRBJ2-7, with 8 bases lining up with TRBD2. The CDR3 consists of 15 residues. Per germline, CDR1 LGHNA and CDR2 YSLEER. V dropped 4 bases and J dropped 0; count of bases not matched to a gene: 5. CDR3 in DNA: TGCGCCAGCAGCCCCAATAGCGGGGTCTCCTACGAGCAGTACTTC. As protein: CASSPNSGVSYEQYF.